These 12 T cell receptor beta chains share one sample of origin, sequenced in a study of regulatory T cells in long-lasting Graves disease. Relying on iRepertoire HTBI primers and Arm-PCR of CDR3 regions, the team built TCR beta libraries. MiXCR was run by TCRdb on the multiplex PCR reads, yielding one entry per CDR3 protein. Of about 500,000 distinct CDR3 sequences listed, 15% to 20% are singletons. Indicated time point: newly diagnosed GD, antithyroid drugs for less than 3 months. PBMCs provided the RNA from which the TCR library was made. The same data also contributed to another study, on T cells in Graves' hyperthyroidism and ophthalmopathy.

The sequences come from peripheral blood mononuclear cells (PBMCs), collected at new diagnosis, from a patient treated with antithyroid drugs. Receptor source: a man in his forties with Graves disease.

This clonotype was observed many times. V usage is TRBV11-3 and J usage is TRBJ1-1, with TRBD1 matching 7 bases. V dropped 0 bases and J dropped 9; count of bases not matched to a gene: 10. CDR1 and CDR2 from the germline V gene are SGHNT and YENEEA. This CDR3 spans 15 amino acids. The CDR3 loop is CASSLDTRGVFQAFF. CDR3 nucleotides: TGTGCCAGCAGCTTAGATACCAGGGGGGTTTTCCAAGCTTTCTTT.

The chain has TRBV5-1 and TRBJ2-1; D is uncertain. V was cut by 0 bases and J by 5 bases, with 6 bases left in between. The CDR3 spans 13 residues. Germline CDR1 and CDR2: SGHRS and YFSETQ. Here the CDR3 DNA reads TGCGCCAGCAGCTTGGTAGTCCACAATGAGCAGTTCTTC. This gives the protein CASSLVVHNEQFF.

Worth noting for this clonotype: It is likely a read error: a sequence one base away is far more abundant. The chain uses TRBV28 and TRBJ1-1, with 11 bases fitting TRBD1. CDR1 is MDHEN, CDR2 SYDVKM, per germline. V trimming: 4 bases; J trimming: 0 bases; junction bases outside the gene matches: 13. The length of the CDR3 is 19 residues. This chain's CDR3 is CASSSTVRRTGGLNTEAFF. Here the CDR3 DNA reads TGTGCCAGCAGTTCCACAGTAAGAAGGACAGGGGGCCTGAACACTGAAGCTTTCTTT.

In its sample, this clonotype was seen many times. This chain connects TRBV28 to TRBJ2-7, with TRBD2 identical over 7 bases. The V and J ends lost 4 bases and 2 bases, in that order; junction bases with no gene match: 8. The CDR3 is 15 residues long. Germline V gene data show CDR1 as MDHEN and CDR2 as SYDVKM. The CDR3 is CASSSPGGSTYEQYF. Here the CDR3 DNA reads TGTGCCAGCAGTTCCCCGGGGGGATCAACCTACGAGCAGTACTTC.

The chain couples TRBV19 to TRBJ2-1; 7 positions agree with TRBD2. Germline CDR1 and CDR2: LNHDA and SQIVND (reference sequence). Trimming took 7 bases from V and 0 from J; bases not matched to a gene: 6. CDR3 length: 15 amino acids. The CDR3 DNA reads as TGTGCCAGTATGATTCGCGGGAGCTCCTACAATGAGCAGTTCTTC. This gives the protein CASMIRGSSYNEQFF.

This clonotype was counted at least ten times. The chain couples TRBV12-3 or TRBV12-4 to TRBJ2-3, with 7 bases that match TRBD2. This CDR3 is built from 15 residues. V lost 7 bases to trimming and J lost 5 bases; unmatched junction nucleotides: 12. CDR3 protein: CASTPGAGVKDTQYF. DNA of the CDR3: TGTGCCAGCACCCCTGGGGCGGGAGTAAAAGATACGCAGTATTTT.

The sample holds many counts of this clonotype. The chain recombines TRBV20-1 with TRBJ2-1; 7 bases map to TRBD1. Trimming took 8 bases from V and 0 from J; bases not matched to a gene: 7. The CDR3 has 14 residues. Germline V gene sequence: CDR1 DFQATT, CDR2 SNEGSKA (reference sequence). CDR3 sequence reads: CSPSQGVSYNEQFF. DNA for the CDR3: TGCAGTCCATCCCAGGGGGTCTCCTACAATGAGCAGTTCTTC.

Only a few counts were recorded for this clonotype. This clone may be a read error of a much larger clone one base away. The rearrangement uses TRBV3-1 and TRBJ2-1, with D unclear. Trimming removed 2 bases at V and 6 bases at J, with 2 bases between. This CDR3 is 11 amino acids long. Per the germline V gene, CDR1 is LGHDT and CDR2 is YNNKEL (reference sequence). The CDR3: CASSQTNEQFF. In nucleotides, the CDR3 is TGTGCCAGCAGCCAAACCAATGAGCAGTTCTTC.

This clonotype occurred many times. V and J are TRBV28 and TRBJ2-7; D is perhaps TRBD2 (5 bases). The CDR3 has 14 amino acids. CDR1 MDHEN and CDR2 SYDVKM come from the germline V gene. V gave up 7 bases and J gave up 2 bases, with 15 bases separating them. The CDR3 DNA follows: TGTGCCAGCACTAGGGCGGGCGGGCCCTACGAGCAGTACTTC. It translates to CASTRAGGPYEQYF.

This clonotype was observed a few times. CDR3 nucleotide sequence: TGTGCCAGCAGTTACCTCGGAATAGTGGGGGGGGAGCAGTTCTTC. This sequence encodes CASSYLGIVGGEQFF. The chain couples TRBV6-5 to TRBJ2-1; 7 nucleotides agree with TRBD2. Germline CDR1 MNHEY, CDR2 SVGAGI. With 2 bases clipped from V and 10 bases from J, the junction kept 11 bases outside the gene matches. This CDR3 has 15 amino acids.

In its sample, this clonotype was seen many times. The chain carries TRBV11-2 and TRBJ1-1; D is perhaps TRBD1 (5 bases). The CDR3 is made up of 14 amino acids. CDR1 is SGHAT and CDR2 is FQNNGV in the germline V gene. Trimming removed 1 base at V and 4 bases at J, with 10 bases between. The CDR3 here is CASSLARVATEAFF. The DNA of the CDR3 is TGTGCCAGCAGCTTAGCCAGGGTGGCCACTGAAGCTTTCTTT.

This clonotype was counted between two and nine times. This rearrangement joins TRBV20-1 to TRBJ2-7, with no clear D. Germline V gene sequence: CDR1 DFQATT, CDR2 SNEGSKA (reference sequence). Trimming removed 2 bases at V and 3 bases at J, with 14 bases between. The CDR3 spans 14 residues. This CDR3 reads CSARSKNIIYEQYF. In DNA form, the CDR3 reads TGCAGTGCTAGAAGCAAGAATATAATCTACGAGCAGTACTTC.